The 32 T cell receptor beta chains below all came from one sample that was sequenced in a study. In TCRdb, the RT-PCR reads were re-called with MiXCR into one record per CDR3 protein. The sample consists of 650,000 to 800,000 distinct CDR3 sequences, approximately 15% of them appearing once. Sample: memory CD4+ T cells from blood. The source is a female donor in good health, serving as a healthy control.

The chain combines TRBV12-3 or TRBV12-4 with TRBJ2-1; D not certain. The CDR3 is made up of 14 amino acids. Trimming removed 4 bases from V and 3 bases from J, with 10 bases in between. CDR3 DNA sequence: TGTGCCAGCAGTTCGGAGATCAGCTACAATGAGCAGTTCTTC. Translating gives CASSSEISYNEQFF.

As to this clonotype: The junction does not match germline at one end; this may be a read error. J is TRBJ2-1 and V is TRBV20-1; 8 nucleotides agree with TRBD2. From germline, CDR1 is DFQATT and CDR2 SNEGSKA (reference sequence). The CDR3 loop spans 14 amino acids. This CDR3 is CSATLAETLGEQIF. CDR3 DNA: TGCAGTGCTACACTAGCGGAGACACTTGGTGAGCAGATCTTC.

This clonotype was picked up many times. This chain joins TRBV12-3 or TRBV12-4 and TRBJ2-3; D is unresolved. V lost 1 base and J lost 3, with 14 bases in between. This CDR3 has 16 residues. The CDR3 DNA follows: TGTGCCAGCAGTTTAGGGGGAACTGTCAGGACAGATACGCAGTATTTT. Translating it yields CASSLGGTVRTDTQYF.

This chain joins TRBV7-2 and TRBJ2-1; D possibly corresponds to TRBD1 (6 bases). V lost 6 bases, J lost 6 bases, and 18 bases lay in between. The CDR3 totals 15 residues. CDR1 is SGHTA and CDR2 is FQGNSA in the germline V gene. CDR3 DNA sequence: TGTGCCAGCAGTCAAAGATTGGACAGTAGCAATGAGCAGTTCTTC. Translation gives CASSQRLDSSNEQFF.

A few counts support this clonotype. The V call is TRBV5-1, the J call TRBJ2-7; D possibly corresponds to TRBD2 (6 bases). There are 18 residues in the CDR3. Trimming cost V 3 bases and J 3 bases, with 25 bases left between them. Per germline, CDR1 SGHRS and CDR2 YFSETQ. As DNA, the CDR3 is TGCGCCAGCAGCTCAAGCCTCTTTAGCGGCACTCGAGACTACGAGCAGTACTTC. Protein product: CASSSSLFSGTRDYEQYF.

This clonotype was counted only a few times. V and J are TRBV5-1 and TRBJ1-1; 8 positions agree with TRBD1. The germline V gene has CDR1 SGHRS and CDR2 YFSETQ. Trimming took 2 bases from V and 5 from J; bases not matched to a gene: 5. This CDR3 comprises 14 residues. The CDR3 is CASSFQGARTEAFF. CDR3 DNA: TGCGCCAGCAGCTTCCAGGGGGCGAGAACTGAAGCTTTCTTT.

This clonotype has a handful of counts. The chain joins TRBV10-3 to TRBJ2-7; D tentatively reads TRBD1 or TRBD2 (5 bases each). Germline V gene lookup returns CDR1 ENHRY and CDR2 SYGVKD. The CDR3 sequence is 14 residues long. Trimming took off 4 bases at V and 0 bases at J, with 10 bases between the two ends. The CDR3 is CAISATGTSYEQYF. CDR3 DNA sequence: TGTGCCATCAGTGCGACCGGGACCTCCTACGAGCAGTACTTC.

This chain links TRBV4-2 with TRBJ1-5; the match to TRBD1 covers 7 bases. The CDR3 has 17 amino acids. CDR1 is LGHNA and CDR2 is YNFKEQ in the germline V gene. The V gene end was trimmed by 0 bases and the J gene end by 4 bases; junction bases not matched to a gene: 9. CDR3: CASSQESSRQGNQPQHF. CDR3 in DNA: TGTGCCAGCAGCCAAGAAAGCTCCAGACAGGGAAATCAGCCCCAGCATTTT.

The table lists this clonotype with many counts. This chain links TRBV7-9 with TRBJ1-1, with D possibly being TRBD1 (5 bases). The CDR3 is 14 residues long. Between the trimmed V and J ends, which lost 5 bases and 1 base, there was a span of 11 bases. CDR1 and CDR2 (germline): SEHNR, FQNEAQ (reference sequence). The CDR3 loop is CASSEGSQNTEAFF. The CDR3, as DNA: TGTGCCAGCAGCGAGGGGTCACAGAACACTGAAGCTTTCTTT.

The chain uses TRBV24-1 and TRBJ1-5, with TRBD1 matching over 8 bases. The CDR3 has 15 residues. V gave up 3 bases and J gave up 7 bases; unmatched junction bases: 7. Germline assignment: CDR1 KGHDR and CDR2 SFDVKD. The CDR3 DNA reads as TGTGCCACCAGTGATCCGAGACAGGGGTCCCAGCCCCAGCATTTT. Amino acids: CATSDPRQGSQPQHF.

The CDR3 protein is CASSLPSPDNSPLHF. The CDR3 nucleotides are TGCGCCAGCAGCTTACCGAGCCCCGATAATTCACCCCTCCACTTT. This chain joins TRBV5-1 and TRBJ1-6; D is unresolved. V lost 2 bases, J lost 5 bases, and 11 bases lay in between. This CDR3 region has 15 residues. Germline V gives CDR1 SGHRS, CDR2 YFSETQ. Drawing the rest from reference TRBV5-1 and TRBJ1-6, the complete variable domain is KAGVTQTPRYLIKTRGQQVTLSCSPISGHRSVSWYQQTPGQGLQFLFEYFSETQRNKGNFPGRFSGRQFSNSRSEMNVSTLELGDSALYLCASSLPSPDNSPLHFGNGTRLTVT.

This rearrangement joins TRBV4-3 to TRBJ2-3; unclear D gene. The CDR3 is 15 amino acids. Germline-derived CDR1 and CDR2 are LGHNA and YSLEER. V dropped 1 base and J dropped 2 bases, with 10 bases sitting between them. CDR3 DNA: TGCGCCAGCAGCCAAGTTGCGGCAAACACAGATACGCAGTATTTT. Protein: CASSQVAANTDTQYF.

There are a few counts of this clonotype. CDR3 sequence: CSAPLAGRGTYEQYF. CDR3 nucleotide sequence: TGCAGTGCTCCTCTTGCGGGGAGGGGAACCTACGAGCAGTACTTC. The V gene is TRBV20-1, the J gene TRBJ2-7; 7 positions agree with TRBD2. This CDR3 contains 15 residues. Trimming took 5 bases from V and 2 from J; bases not matched to a gene: 12. CDR1 and CDR2 (germline): DFQATT, SNEGSKA (reference sequence).

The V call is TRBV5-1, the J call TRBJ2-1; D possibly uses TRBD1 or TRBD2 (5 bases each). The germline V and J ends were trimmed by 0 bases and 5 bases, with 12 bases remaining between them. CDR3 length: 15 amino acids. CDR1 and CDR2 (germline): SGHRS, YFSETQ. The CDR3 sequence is CASSLGGTDDNEQFF. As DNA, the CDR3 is TGCGCCAGCAGCTTGGGTGGGACGGATGACAATGAGCAGTTCTTC. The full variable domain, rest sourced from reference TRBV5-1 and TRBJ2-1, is KAGVTQTPRYLIKTRGQQVTLSCSPISGHRSVSWYQQTPGQGLQFLFEYFSETQRNKGNFPGRFSGRQFSNSRSEMNVSTLELGDSALYLCASSLGGTDDNEQFFGPGTRLTVL.

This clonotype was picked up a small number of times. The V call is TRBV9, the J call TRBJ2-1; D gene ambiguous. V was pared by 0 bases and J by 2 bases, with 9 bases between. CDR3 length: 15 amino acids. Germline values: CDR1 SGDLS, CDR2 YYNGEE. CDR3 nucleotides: TGTGCCAGCAGCGTAGACCCCCAGCCCTACAATGAGCAGTTCTTC. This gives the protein CASSVDPQPYNEQFF.

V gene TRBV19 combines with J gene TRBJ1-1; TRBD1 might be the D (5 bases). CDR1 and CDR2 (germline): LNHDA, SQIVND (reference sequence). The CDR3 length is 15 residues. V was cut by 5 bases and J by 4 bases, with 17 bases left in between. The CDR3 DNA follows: TGTGCCAGTAGTTGGGGGGGGAATAGTCCCACTGAAGCTTTCTTT. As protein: CASSWGGNSPTEAFF.

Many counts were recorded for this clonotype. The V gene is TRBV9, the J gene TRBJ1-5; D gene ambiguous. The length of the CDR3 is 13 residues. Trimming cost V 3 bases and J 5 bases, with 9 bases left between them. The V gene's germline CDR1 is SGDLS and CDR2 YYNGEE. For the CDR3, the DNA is TGTGCCAGCAGCGGAACAGTCGATCAGCCCCAGCATTTT. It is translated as CASSGTVDQPQHF.

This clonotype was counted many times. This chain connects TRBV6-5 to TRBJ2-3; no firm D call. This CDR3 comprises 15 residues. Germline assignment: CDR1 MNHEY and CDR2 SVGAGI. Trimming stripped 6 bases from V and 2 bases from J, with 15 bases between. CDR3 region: CASRPSNRYTDTQYF. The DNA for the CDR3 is TGTGCCAGCAGGCCCAGTAATCGATACACAGATACGCAGTATTTT.

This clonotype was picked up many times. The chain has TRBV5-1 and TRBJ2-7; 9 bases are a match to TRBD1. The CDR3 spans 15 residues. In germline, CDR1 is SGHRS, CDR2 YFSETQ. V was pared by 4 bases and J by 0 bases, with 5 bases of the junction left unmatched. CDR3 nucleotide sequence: TGCGCCAGCAGCGTAACAGGGGGCCACTCCTACGAGCAGTACTTC. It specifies CASSVTGGHSYEQYF. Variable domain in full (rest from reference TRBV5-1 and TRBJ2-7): KAGVTQTPRYLIKTRGQQVTLSCSPISGHRSVSWYQQTPGQGLQFLFEYFSETQRNKGNFPGRFSGRQFSNSRSEMNVSTLELGDSALYLCASSVTGGHSYEQYFGPGTRLTVT.

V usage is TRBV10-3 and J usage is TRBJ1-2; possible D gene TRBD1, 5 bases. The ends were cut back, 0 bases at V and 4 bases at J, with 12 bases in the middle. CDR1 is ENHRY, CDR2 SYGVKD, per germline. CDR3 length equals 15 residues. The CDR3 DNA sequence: TGTGCCATCAGTGAGTCTGAGGGGCTCGGCTATGGCTACACCTTC. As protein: CAISESEGLGYGYTF.

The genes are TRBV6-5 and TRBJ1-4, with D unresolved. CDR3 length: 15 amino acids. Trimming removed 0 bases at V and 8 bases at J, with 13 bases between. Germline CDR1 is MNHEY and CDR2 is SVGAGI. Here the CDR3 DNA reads TGTGCCAGCAGTTACTCCCCCCAGGTGCACGAAAAACTGTTTTTT. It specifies CASSYSPQVHEKLFF.

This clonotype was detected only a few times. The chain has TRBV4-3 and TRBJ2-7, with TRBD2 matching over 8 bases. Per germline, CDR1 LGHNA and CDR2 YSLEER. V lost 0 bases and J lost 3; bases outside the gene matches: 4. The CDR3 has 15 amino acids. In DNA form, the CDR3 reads TGCGCCAGCAGCCAAGATCGCCTAGCGGGCTACGAGCAGTACTTC. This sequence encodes CASSQDRLAGYEQYF.

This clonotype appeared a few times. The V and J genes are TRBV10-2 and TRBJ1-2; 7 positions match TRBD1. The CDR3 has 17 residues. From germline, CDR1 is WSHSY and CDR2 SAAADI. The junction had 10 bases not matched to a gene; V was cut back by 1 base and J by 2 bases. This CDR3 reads CASSEYKSGTENYGYTF. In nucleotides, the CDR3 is TGCGCCAGCAGTGAGTACAAATCCGGGACAGAGAACTATGGCTACACCTTC.

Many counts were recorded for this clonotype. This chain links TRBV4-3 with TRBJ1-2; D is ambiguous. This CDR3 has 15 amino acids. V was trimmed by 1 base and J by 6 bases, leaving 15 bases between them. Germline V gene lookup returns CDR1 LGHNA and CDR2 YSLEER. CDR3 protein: CASSQVNQRSHGYTF. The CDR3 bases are TGCGCCAGCAGCCAAGTCAATCAAAGGAGCCATGGCTACACCTTC.

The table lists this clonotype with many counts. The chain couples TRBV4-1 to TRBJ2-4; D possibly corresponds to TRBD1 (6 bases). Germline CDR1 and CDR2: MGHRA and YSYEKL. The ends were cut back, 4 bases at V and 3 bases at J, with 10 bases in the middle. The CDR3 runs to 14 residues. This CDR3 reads CASSRQEDKNIQYF. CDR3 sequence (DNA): TGCGCCAGCAGCCGACAGGAGGACAAAAACATTCAGTACTTC.

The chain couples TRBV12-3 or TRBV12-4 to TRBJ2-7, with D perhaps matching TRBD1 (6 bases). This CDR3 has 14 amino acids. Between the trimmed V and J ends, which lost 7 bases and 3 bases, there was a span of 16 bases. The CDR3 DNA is TGTGCCAGCACTCTGCGGCAGGGGAACTACGAGCAGTACTTC. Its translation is CASTLRQGNYEQYF.

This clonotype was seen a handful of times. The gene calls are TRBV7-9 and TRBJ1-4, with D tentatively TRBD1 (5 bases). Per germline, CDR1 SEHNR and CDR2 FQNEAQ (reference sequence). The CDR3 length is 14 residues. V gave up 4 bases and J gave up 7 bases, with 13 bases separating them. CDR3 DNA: TGTGCCAGCAGCTCCAGACAGTGGAGTGAAAAACTGTTTTTT. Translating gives CASSSRQWSEKLFF.

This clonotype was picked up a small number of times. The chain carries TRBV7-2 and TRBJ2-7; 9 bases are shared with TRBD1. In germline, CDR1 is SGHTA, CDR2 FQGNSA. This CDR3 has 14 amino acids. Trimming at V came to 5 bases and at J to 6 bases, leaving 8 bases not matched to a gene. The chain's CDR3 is CASSNGQGSSEQYF. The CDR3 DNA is TGTGCCAGCAGCAATGGACAGGGGTCAAGCGAGCAGTACTTC.

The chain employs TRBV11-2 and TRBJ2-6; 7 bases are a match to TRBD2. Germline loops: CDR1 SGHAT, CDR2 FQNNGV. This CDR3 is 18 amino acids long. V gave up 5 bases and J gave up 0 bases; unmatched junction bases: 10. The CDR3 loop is CASSRRVAGSSGANVLTF. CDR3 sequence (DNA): TGTGCCAGCAGCCGGAGGGTAGCGGGCAGCTCTGGGGCCAACGTCCTGACTTTC.

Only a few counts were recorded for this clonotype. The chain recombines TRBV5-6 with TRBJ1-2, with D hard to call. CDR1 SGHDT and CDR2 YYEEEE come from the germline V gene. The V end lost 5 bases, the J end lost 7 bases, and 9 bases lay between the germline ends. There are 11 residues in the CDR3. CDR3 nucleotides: TGTGCCAGCAGTAATATTCGTGGCTACACCTTC. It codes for CASSNIRGYTF.

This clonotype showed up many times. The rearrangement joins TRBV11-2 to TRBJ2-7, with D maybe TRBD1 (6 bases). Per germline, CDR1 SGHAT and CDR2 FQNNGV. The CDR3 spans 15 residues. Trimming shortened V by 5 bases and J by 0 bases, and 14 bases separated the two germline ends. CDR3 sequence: CASSRTTGGSYEQYF. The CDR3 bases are TGTGCCAGCAGCCGGACGACAGGCGGCTCCTACGAGCAGTACTTC.

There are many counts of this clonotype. The CDR3 region has the DNA TGTGCCAGCAGTACGACTCTAGGTGATTACAATGAGCAGTTCTTC. This codes for CASSTTLGDYNEQFF. The chain combines TRBV9 with TRBJ2-1, with D uncertain. The CDR3 extends over 15 amino acids. Trimming left V 5 bases short and J 4 bases short, with 16 bases between. In germline, CDR1 is SGDLS, CDR2 YYNGEE.